Below are 15 T cell receptor beta chains sequenced from a single sample in a study of early T cells in non-severe SARS-CoV-2 infection. TCRdb re-derived calls from the 5' RACE reads in MiXCR, one entry per CDR3 protein. The table lists 95,000 to 110,000 distinct CDR3 sequences, roughly 10% of them singletons. Sequencing was performed on whole blood. The receptors come from an adult who was a healthcare worker with PCR-confirmed SARS-CoV-2 infection or an uninfected control (not recorded which).

Here the CDR3 DNA reads TGCAGCGTTGCGGGAGCAACTAATGAAAAACTGTTTTTT. Translated, it gives CSVAGATNEKLFF. The genes are TRBV29-1 and TRBJ1-4, with D hard to call. The CDR3 sequence is 13 residues long. Germline CDR1 SQVTM, CDR2 ANQGSEA. Trimming pared 4 bases from V and 0 bases from J, leaving 6 bases between.

This chain uses TRBV5-1 with TRBJ2-7; D gene unclear. The CDR3 has 14 amino acids. V was clipped by 2 bases and J by 4 bases, with 13 bases between them. Germline V gene sequence: CDR1 SGHRS, CDR2 YFSETQ. The DNA for the CDR3 is TGCGCCAGCAGCTTTCACGGAGCCGCTTACGAGCAGTACTTC. Protein: CASSFHGAAYEQYF.

In this sample, this clonotype turned up many times. The gene calls are TRBV2 and TRBJ1-1; D might be TRBD1 (5 bases). The germline V gene encodes CDR1 SNHLY and CDR2 FYNNEI. CDR3 length equals 12 residues. V gave up 6 bases and J gave up 6 bases, with 11 bases separating them. For the CDR3, the DNA is TGTGCCAGCAGCGAGGGGAATTCTGAAGCTTTCTTT. Translated, it gives CASSEGNSEAFF.

The sample holds many counts of this clonotype. Mismatch with germline at one junction end may stem from a read error. The rearrangement uses TRBV5-6 and TRBJ2-2; 10 bases align to TRBD1. The CDR3 totals 16 residues. Germline V CDR1 and CDR2: SGHDT, YYEEEE. The CDR3 loop is CASSGRDRGNTRELFF. In nucleotides, the CDR3 is TGTGCCAGCAGCGGACGGGACAGGGGTAACACCAGGGAGCTGTTTTTT.

The gene calls are TRBV6-2 or TRBV6-3 and TRBJ2-7; no firm D call. CDR1 is MNHEY, CDR2 SVGEGT, per germline. The CDR3 runs 13 residues. V was shortened by 8 bases and J by 2 bases, with 13 bases between the two germline ends. In DNA, the CDR3 is TGTGCCAGCGGGCGTGGCAGTCCCTACGAGCAGTACTTC. As protein: CASGRGSPYEQYF.

This clonotype was seen repeatedly, ten times or more. This chain links TRBV28 with TRBJ2-1, with TRBD1 as a possible D gene (6 bases). Trimming took 4 bases from V and 9 from J, leaving 10 bases between them. CDR1 and CDR2 from the germline V gene are MDHEN and SYDVKM. The length of the CDR3 is 12 residues. This CDR3 reads CASSYRAPEQFF. The CDR3 bases are TGTGCCAGCAGTTACAGGGCCCCTGAGCAGTTCTTC.

This rearrangement joins TRBV4-3 to TRBJ2-7; the match to TRBD1 covers 10 bases. This CDR3 has 16 residues. Germline V gives CDR1 LGHNA, CDR2 YSLEER. Trimming took 1 base from V and 5 from J; bases not matched to a gene: 8. The CDR3 nucleotides are TGCGCCAGCAGCCAAGGGGCGGGACAGGGGTCCCACGAGCAGTACTTC. Translation gives CASSQGAGQGSHEQYF.

The genes are TRBV20-1 and TRBJ1-2, with D maybe TRBD1 (5 bases). Germline CDR1 is DFQATT and CDR2 is SNEGSKA (reference sequence). This CDR3 has 12 residues. Trimming removed 5 bases at V and 6 bases at J, with 13 bases between. The CDR3 region has the DNA TGCAGTGCTCACCAGGGAGGAGATGGCTACACCTTC. Protein: CSAHQGGDGYTF.

This clonotype was observed a handful of times. The chain couples TRBV28 to TRBJ2-5; TRBD2 matches 13 bases. CDR1 is MDHEN and CDR2 is SYDVKM in the germline V gene. This CDR3 region has 18 residues. With 6 bases clipped from V and 1 base from J, the junction kept 11 bases outside the gene matches. The CDR3 here is CASRPAITSGRVQETQYF. For the CDR3, the DNA is TGTGCCAGCAGACCCGCGATTACTAGCGGGAGGGTCCAAGAGACCCAGTACTTC.

This clonotype was seen many times. The V and J genes are TRBV20-1 and TRBJ1-5; D gene unclear. Germline V gene sequence: CDR1 DFQATT, CDR2 SNEGSKA (reference sequence). The CDR3 totals 14 residues. The V end lost 0 bases, the J end lost 1 base, and 7 bases lay between the germline ends. CDR3 residues: CSARDRPSNQPQHF. CDR3 nucleotide sequence: TGCAGTGCTAGAGACCGACCGAGCAATCAGCCCCAGCATTTT.

This clonotype has ten or more counts. This rearrangement joins TRBV2 to TRBJ2-7; a possible D gene is TRBD1 (6 bases). Germline-derived CDR1 and CDR2 are SNHLY and FYNNEI. The CDR3 contains 14 residues. Trimming stripped 2 bases from V and 6 bases from J, with 14 bases between. The CDR3 spells CASSEYFGRGEQYF. DNA of the CDR3: TGTGCCAGCAGTGAATACTTCGGCAGGGGCGAGCAGTACTTC.

Turning to this clonotype: With a much larger clone just one base away, this may be a read error. The rearrangement uses TRBV6-1 and TRBJ1-2; D gene uncertain. Germline V gives CDR1 MNHNS, CDR2 SASEGT. The CDR3 loop spans 13 amino acids. The DNA of the CDR3 is TGTGCCAGCAGTGGGGGAGTCGAGCATGGCTACTCCTTC. This codes for CASSGGVEHGYSF.

The CDR3 nucleotides are TGTGCCAGCAGCTTAGTAGTGATGGGGGGTGAGATCAGTTCACCCCTCCACTTT. Residues: CASSLVVMGGEISSPLHF. The rearrangement uses TRBV7-8 and TRBJ1-6, with D perhaps matching TRBD1 (5 bases). V lost 1 base, J lost 9 bases, and 22 bases lay in between. Per the germline V gene, CDR1 is SGHVS and CDR2 is FQNEAQ. The CDR3 totals 18 residues.

This clonotype showed up many times. The J gene is TRBJ2-1, the V gene TRBV20-1, with D unresolved. The CDR3 is made up of 16 amino acids. V lost 0 bases and J lost 8, with 20 bases in between. Per the germline V gene, CDR1 is DFQATT and CDR2 is SNEGSKA (reference sequence). The CDR3 loop is CSARDGRTPLFDEQFF. The CDR3 DNA reads as TGCAGTGCTAGAGACGGCAGGACCCCCTTGTTCGATGAGCAGTTCTTC.

The V and J genes are TRBV20-1 and TRBJ2-1; D is uncertain. The germline V gene encodes CDR1 DFQATT and CDR2 SNEGSKA (reference sequence). Trimming removed 6 bases from V and 5 bases from J, with 5 bases in between. The CDR3 contains 10 residues. CDR3 sequence (DNA): TGCAGTGCCACTGACAATGAGCAGTTCTTC. As protein: CSATDNEQFF.